These 18 T cell receptor beta chains were sequenced from one sample in a study of blood T cell repertoires in COVID-19. Using immunoSEQ multiplex PCR, the repertoire was profiled, and TCRdb retains in-frame clones only, with some absent. The sample includes roughly 100,000 clones, nearly 85% of them seen just once. Material: peripheral blood. Every receptor here comes from a human donor in a cohort sampled during active or convalescent COVID-19.

The rearrangement links TRBV28 to TRBJ2-7; 10 bases are a match to TRBD1. This CDR3 has 16 amino acids. Germline loops: CDR1 MDHEN, CDR2 SYDVKM. V trimming: 2 bases; J trimming: 5 bases; junction bases outside the gene matches: 9. CDR3 in amino acids: CASSLSVGQGSHEQYF. The CDR3 DNA sequence: TGTGCCAGCAGTTTAAGTGTGGGACAGGGGTCCCACGAGCAGTACTTC. The full variable domain, with the rest looked up from reference TRBV28 and TRBJ2-7, is DVKVTQSSRYLVKRTGEKVFLECVQDMDHENMFWYRQDPGLGLRLIYFSYDVKMKEKGDIPEGYSVSREKKERFSLILESASTNQTSMYLCASSLSVGQGSHEQYFGPGTRLTVT.

This sequence joins TRBV6-2 or TRBV6-3 and TRBJ1-5; a weak D match, TRBD1 (5 bases). This CDR3 spans 15 amino acids. V was clipped by 2 bases and J by 6 bases, with 14 bases between them. Germline CDR1 reads MNHEY; CDR2 reads SVGEGT. The CDR3 nucleotides are TGTGCCAGCAGTTACGGGCAGGGCCCCGGTCAGCCCCAGCATTTT. Amino acid sequence: CASSYGQGPGQPQHF.

In its sample, this clone was seen once. V and J are TRBV19 and TRBJ1-2; the match to TRBD1 covers 11 bases. This CDR3 is built from 14 residues. In germline, CDR1 is LNHDA, CDR2 SQIVND (reference sequence). J gave up 7 bases and V 7 bases, and 8 bases lay outside the gene matches. The CDR3 DNA is TGTGCCAGTACCAAGGACAGGGGGCAGAGTGGCTACACCTTC. This codes for CASTKDRGQSGYTF.

The CDR3 protein is CASRTGSDPDYEQYF. Written as DNA, the CDR3 is TGTGCCAGCAGGACAGGGTCTGATCCGGACTACGAGCAGTACTTC. This rearrangement joins TRBV6-5 to TRBJ2-7; the match to TRBD1 covers 7 bases. This CDR3 spans 15 amino acids. Germline CDR1 reads MNHEY; CDR2 reads SVGAGI. With V trimmed by 6 bases and J by 3 bases, 11 bases remained unmatched.

The V and J genes are TRBV6-5 and TRBJ1-1, with TRBD1 matching 7 bases. With 5 bases clipped from V and 5 bases from J, the junction kept 11 bases outside the gene matches. Per germline, CDR1 MNHEY and CDR2 SVGAGI. The CDR3 is made up of 15 amino acids. CDR3 bases: TGTGCCAGCAGTCCTCTGGAGGGGGCATGGACTGAAGCTTTCTTT. Its protein is CASSPLEGAWTEAFF.

The chain has TRBV10-3 and TRBJ1-2; the match to TRBD1 covers 7 bases. The CDR3 extends over 14 amino acids. Germline loops: CDR1 ENHRY, CDR2 SYGVKD. V lost 3 bases to trimming and J lost 6 bases; unmatched junction nucleotides: 7. The CDR3 reads CAISEDRVWDGYTF. In nucleotides, the CDR3 is TGTGCCATCAGTGAAGACAGGGTTTGGGATGGCTACACCTTC.

The chain carries TRBV7-2 and TRBJ2-3, with TRBD2 as a possible D gene (6 bases). Germline lookup yields CDR1 SGHTA and CDR2 FQGNSA. The CDR3 runs to 16 residues. V was cut by 1 base and J by 4 bases, with 15 bases left in between. CDR3 region: CASSLGGPGGADTQYF. CDR3 nucleotides: TGTGCCAGCAGCTTAGGGGGCCCCGGGGGTGCAGATACGCAGTATTTT.

In its sample, this clone was seen a few times. The rearrangement joins TRBV6-6 to TRBJ1-6; weak D call: TRBD1 (6 bases). Germline loops: CDR1 MNHNY, CDR2 SVGAGI (reference sequence). The CDR3 has 13 amino acids. V shed 8 bases and J shed 8 bases, with 13 bases lying between them. The CDR3 sequence: CASSRGMDSPLHF. In DNA, the CDR3 is TGTGCCAGCTCCAGGGGAATGGATTCACCCCTCCACTTT.

The genes are TRBV28 and TRBJ1-5; the D gene is possibly TRBD1 (6 bases). Per germline, CDR1 MDHEN and CDR2 SYDVKM. The germline V and J ends were trimmed by 5 bases and 5 bases, with 10 bases remaining between them. The CDR3 extends over 13 amino acids. CDR3 amino acids: CASSTTGYQPQHF. The DNA of the CDR3 is TGTGCCAGCAGTACGACAGGCTATCAGCCCCAGCATTTT.

This rearrangement joins TRBV3-1 (or the pseudogene TRBV3-2) to TRBJ1-6; 7 bases map to TRBD1. Germline CDR1 is LGHDT and CDR2 is YNNKEL (reference sequence). The ends lost 6 bases at V and 7 bases at J; junction bases unmatched: 12. The CDR3 runs 16 residues. The CDR3 sequence: CASRPFGQVGNSPLHF. The CDR3 DNA is TGTGCCAGCAGACCCTTCGGACAGGTAGGGAATTCACCCCTCCACTTT.

This rearrangement joins TRBV7-2 to TRBJ1-1; the match to TRBD1 covers 8 bases. The J segment lost 5 bases and the V segment lost 1 base, leaving 6 bases of the junction unmatched. CDR1 is SGHTA, CDR2 FQGNSA, per germline. This CDR3 has 15 amino acids. The CDR3 nucleotides are TGTGCCAGCAGCTTAGTAGCAGGGGGCCATACTGAAGCTTTCTTT. This encodes CASSLVAGGHTEAFF.

This clone has more than one count but fewer than ten. The V call is TRBV7-9, the J call TRBJ2-7; D unclear. The length of the CDR3 is 12 residues. V was cut by 5 bases and J by 6 bases, with 11 bases left in between. Germline CDR1 SEHNR, CDR2 FQNEAQ (reference sequence). As DNA, the CDR3 is TGTGCCAGCAGCCTCAGTGTGTCCGAGCAGTACTTC. It is translated as CASSLSVSEQYF.

The rearrangement joins TRBV12-5 to TRBJ2-5; perhaps TRBD1 as D (5 bases). The germline gives CDR1 LGHNT, CDR2 FRNRAP. The V end lost 4 bases, the J end lost 1 base, and 7 bases lay between the germline ends. The CDR3 runs to 13 residues. CDR3 DNA sequence: TGTGCTAGTGGTTCCGACAGCCAAGAGACCCAGTACTTC. Encoded protein: CASGSDSQETQYF.

This sequence joins TRBV5-6 and TRBJ1-1, with D unclear. CDR3 size: 13 residues. Germline CDR1 SGHDT, CDR2 YYEEEE. Trimming cost V 2 bases and J 1 base, with 6 bases left between them. In DNA, the CDR3 is TGTGCCAGCAGCTTTATCAGGAACACTGAAGCTTTCTTT. Encoded protein: CASSFIRNTEAFF.

This chain connects TRBV7-9 to TRBJ2-5; 11 bases match TRBD2. The germline CDR1 and CDR2 sequences are SEHNR and FQNEAQ (reference sequence). This CDR3 has 15 amino acids. With V trimmed by 7 bases and J by 4 bases, 8 bases remained unmatched. CDR3 in DNA: TGTGCCAGCACTATTAGCGGGGGGGCCACAGAGACCCAGTACTTC. This encodes CASTISGGATETQYF.

The chain joins TRBV11-3 to TRBJ2-1, with 11 bases matching TRBD1. The CDR3 runs 16 residues. Germline V CDR1 and CDR2: SGHNT, YENEEA. Trimming took 0 bases from V and 6 from J; bases not matched to a gene: 4. The CDR3 protein is CASSLDGQGAFNEQFF. In DNA form, the CDR3 reads TGTGCCAGCAGCTTAGACGGACAGGGGGCCTTCAATGAGCAGTTCTTC. The variable domain in full, completed from reference TRBV11-3 and TRBJ2-1, reads EAGVVQSPRYKIIEKKQPVAFWCNPISGHNTLYWYLQNLGQGPELLIRYENEEAVDDSQLPKDRFSAERLKGVDSTLKIQPAELGDSAVYLCASSLDGQGAFNEQFFGPGTRLTVL.

The chain has TRBV27 and TRBJ1-2; 11 nucleotides line up with TRBD1. CDR1 and CDR2 (germline): MNHEY, SMNVEV (reference sequence). Losses at the gene ends were 5 bases for V and 8 bases for J; bases not matched to a gene: 1. This CDR3 spans 12 amino acids. For the CDR3, the DNA is TGTGCCAGCAGTCGGACAGGGGGCGGCTACACCTTC. This codes for CASSRTGGGYTF.

The table lists this clone with many counts. The CDR3 DNA reads TGTGCCAGCAGCTCGGGGAAGGGAGGCTATGGCTACACCTTC. Its translation: CASSSGKGGYGYTF. The rearrangement joins TRBV2 to TRBJ1-2; D gene ambiguous. V shed 6 bases and J shed 4 bases, with 15 bases lying between them. The germline V gene encodes CDR1 SNHLY and CDR2 FYNNEI. The CDR3 sequence is 14 residues long.